The present entry profiles one T cell receptor beta chain with its context. The data stem from a study of OX40 agonist ivuxolimab in advanced cancers. The overall study: A male proportion of around 86% was recorded, with mean age roughly 60 years and range about 23 to 80. Partial responses were observed in three patients, of whom one had hepatocellular carcinoma and two had cutaneous melanoma.

At baseline, cycle 4 day 1, and cycle 7 day 1, blood was sampled. The V end was cut by 9 bases, the J end by 0 bases, with 15 bases between. This CDR3 is 15 amino acids long. Germline CDR1 reads SGHTS; CDR2 reads YDEGEE. The table came from immunoSEQ multiplex PCR; TCRdb's copy has only in-frame clones and leaves some out. The sample lists approximately 79,000 clones; 94% were seen once. The chain uses TRBV5-8 and TRBJ1-4, with D tentatively TRBD1 (6 bases). This clonotype was sampled from an adult with an advanced solid tumor such as melanoma, head and neck, liver or kidney cancer. The starting material was CD4+ or CD8+ T cells sorted from blood, obtained in a trial of the OX40 agonist ivuxolimab. CDR3 region: CATCGEGATNEKLFF. The CDR3 DNA sequence: TGTGCCACCTGTGGCGAGGGGGCAACTAATGAAAAACTGTTTTTT.